Below, 22 T cell receptor beta chains from the same sample are listed, as sequenced in a study of T cells in Graves' hyperthyroidism and ophthalmopathy. Researchers amplified the TCR beta CDR3 regions from RNA transcripts. Using the HTBI primer set, a first-round RT-PCR was run on the TCR CDR3. TCRdb independently ran MiXCR on the multiplex PCR reads; one entry per CDR3 protein. Of 100,000 to 130,000 distinct CDR3 sequences in the sample, about 15% are singletons; the top ten hold 42%. Sequencing was carried out using blood. These receptors originate from a woman between 50 and 59 years old with Graves' hyperthyroidism.

This clonotype was observed at least ten times. The rearrangement joins TRBV9 to TRBJ1-4, with unresolved D. The germline V gene encodes CDR1 SGDLS and CDR2 YYNGEE. V lost 0 bases, J lost 2 bases, and 5 bases lay in between. The CDR3 spans 14 residues. CDR3 bases: TGTGCCAGCAGCGTAGCACTCACTAATGAAAAACTGTTTTTT. This codes for CASSVALTNEKLFF.

This clonotype showed up many times. The gene calls are TRBV5-8 and TRBJ1-2, with no clear D. The CDR3 has 13 residues. V gave up 4 bases and J gave up 7 bases, with 14 bases separating them. Germline V lookup: CDR1 SGHTS, CDR2 YDEGEE. CDR3 bases: TGTGCCAGCAGCCCGGATAGATGGGGTGGCTACACCTTC. It encodes CASSPDRWGGYTF.

There are many counts of this clonotype. The CDR3 region has the DNA TGTGCCAGCAGCTCGGGACAGGGGGAGACCCAGTACTTC. Residues: CASSSGQGETQYF. V is TRBV7-3 and J is TRBJ2-5, with 10 bases fitting TRBD1. In germline, CDR1 is SGHTA, CDR2 FQGTGA. Trimming cost V 4 bases and J 5 bases; bases outside gene matches: 1. CDR3 length: 13 residues.

This clonotype occurred many times. The chain recombines TRBV10-3 with TRBJ2-1; the match to TRBD2 covers 13 bases. The CDR3 loop spans 18 amino acids. The trim removed 4 bases at V and 1 base at J, leaving 7 bases unmatched. Looked up from germline, CDR1 is ENHRY and CDR2 is SYGVKD. The CDR3 is CAISGRTSGSVSYNEQFF. For the CDR3, the DNA is TGTGCCATCAGTGGCAGGACTAGCGGGAGTGTGTCCTACAATGAGCAGTTCTTC.

The rearrangement links TRBV28 to TRBJ1-2; maybe TRBD1 (6 bases). V dropped 4 bases and J dropped 5 bases, with 20 bases sitting between them. Per germline, CDR1 MDHEN and CDR2 SYDVKM. The CDR3 length is 16 residues. This CDR3 is CASSSISTGWEYGYTF. The CDR3 bases are TGTGCCAGCAGTTCCATCTCGACAGGTTGGGAATATGGCTACACCTTC.

This clonotype was seen many times. DNA of the CDR3: TGTGCCAGCAGAGTACCGACACCCGCAGGGACCCTACGGTACAATGAGCAGTTCTTC. Protein: CASRVPTPAGTLRYNEQFF. V is TRBV6-1 and J is TRBJ2-1, with D tentatively TRBD1 or TRBD2 (5 bases each). V lost 6 bases and J lost 4, with 28 bases in between. Germline lookup yields CDR1 MNHNS and CDR2 SASEGT. This CDR3 is 19 amino acids long.

The sample holds many counts of this clonotype. The rearrangement uses TRBV5-1 and TRBJ2-5, with D perhaps TRBD2 (5 bases). The V and J ends lost 4 bases and 5 bases respectively, with 12 bases between them. The CDR3 length is 13 residues. Germline loops: CDR1 SGHRS, CDR2 YFSETQ. The CDR3: CASSLGGRETQYF. The CDR3 DNA reads as TGCGCCAGCAGCCTCGGAGGTAGGGAGACCCAGTACTTC. The variable domain in full, completed from reference TRBV5-1 and TRBJ2-5, reads KAGVTQTPRYLIKTRGQQVTLSCSPISGHRSVSWYQQTPGQGLQFLFEYFSETQRNKGNFPGRFSGRQFSNSRSEMNVSTLELGDSALYLCASSLGGRETQYFGPGTRLLVL.

This clonotype appeared many times. This rearrangement joins TRBV18 to TRBJ2-7, with 12 nucleotides matching TRBD2. The CDR3 has 15 amino acids. Germline CDR1 is KGHSH and CDR2 is LQKENI. J gave up 4 bases and V 3 bases, and 4 bases lay outside the gene matches. CDR3: CASSPTSGSNYEQYF. The CDR3 DNA reads as TGTGCCAGCTCACCGACTAGCGGGAGTAATTACGAGCAGTACTTC. Variable domain in full (rest from reference TRBV18 and TRBJ2-7): NAGVMQNPRHLVRRRGQEARLRCSPMKGHSHVYWYRQLPEEGLKFMVYLQKENIIDESGMPKERFSAEFPKEGPSILRIQQVVRGDSAAYFCASSPTSGSNYEQYFGPGTRLTVT.

This clonotype was observed many times. J is TRBJ2-5 and V is TRBV5-6; D could derive from TRBD1 or TRBD2 (5 bases each). Trimming shortened V by 4 bases and J by 2 bases, and 15 bases separated the two germline ends. The CDR3 runs to 15 residues. CDR1 is SGHDT and CDR2 is YYEEEE in the germline V gene. CDR3 region: CASSEGPNLQETQYF. In DNA form, the CDR3 reads TGTGCCAGCAGCGAGGGACCGAACCTTCAAGAGACCCAGTACTTC.

The V gene is TRBV6-1, the J gene TRBJ2-6, with 12 bases aligning to TRBD2. From germline, CDR1 is MNHNS and CDR2 SASEGT. The CDR3 spans 19 residues. V lost 6 bases, J lost 0 bases, and 9 bases stayed unmatched. The CDR3 reads CASRARLAGASSGANVLTF. CDR3 DNA: TGTGCCAGCAGGGCCCGACTAGCGGGGGCTAGCTCTGGGGCCAACGTCCTGACTTTC.

The chain uses TRBV2 and TRBJ2-1; 7 bases are shared with TRBD2. The germline gives CDR1 SNHLY, CDR2 FYNNEI. J gave up 11 bases and V 10 bases, and 14 bases lay outside the gene matches. The CDR3 is 13 residues long. CDR3: CAIPPALAEKQFF. In DNA form, the CDR3 reads TGTGCCATCCCACCGGCCCTAGCGGAAAAGCAGTTCTTC.

This clonotype was counted at least ten times. The chain couples TRBV25-1 to TRBJ1-4, with 7 bases identical to TRBD1. CDR3 length equals 15 residues. Germline trimming cut 3 bases from V and 1 base from J; bases unmatched to any gene: 2. Per the germline V gene, CDR1 is MGHDK and CDR2 is SYGVNS. Here the CDR3 DNA reads TGTGCCAGCAGTGACCCAGGGGGAACTAATGAAAAACTGTTTTTT. Translating gives CASSDPGGTNEKLFF.

V usage is TRBV13 and J usage is TRBJ1-1, with D possibly TRBD1 on 5 matching bases. CDR3 length equals 16 residues. CDR1 is PRHDT, CDR2 FYEKMQ, per germline (reference sequence). The V end lost 10 bases, the J end lost 2 bases, and 23 bases lay between the germline ends. CDR3 sequence reads: CATSLWLRQLNTEAFF. The CDR3 region has the DNA TGTGCCACCTCATTATGGTTGAGACAGTTAAACACTGAAGCTTTCTTT.

This clonotype showed up many times. This sequence joins TRBV20-1 and TRBJ2-7; TRBD2 matches at 8 bases. Germline V gene sequence: CDR1 DFQATT, CDR2 SNEGSKA (reference sequence). V shed 7 bases, J shed 2 bases, and the junction held 13 bases outside the gene matches. This CDR3 has 15 amino acids. The CDR3 coding sequence is TGCAGTGTAAACAAAGCGGGAGACCCGACCTACGAGCAGTACTTC. Protein: CSVNKAGDPTYEQYF.

This clonotype was detected many times. The V gene is TRBV19, the J gene TRBJ2-2, with 8 bases matching TRBD2. The CDR3 covers 15 residues. Germline lookup yields CDR1 LNHDA and CDR2 SQIVND (reference sequence). The ends lost 5 bases at V and 6 bases at J; junction bases unmatched: 8. The CDR3 is CASSGSGTSAGELFF. CDR3 DNA: TGTGCCAGTAGTGGTAGCGGGACTTCTGCCGGGGAGCTGTTTTTT.

The CDR3 loop reads CASSIGLPQGNTIYF. The CDR3, as DNA: TGTGCCAGCAGTATAGGACTCCCCCAGGGAAACACCATATATTTT. The rearrangement links TRBV6-1 to TRBJ1-3; D is ambiguous. Germline V gene lookup returns CDR1 MNHNS and CDR2 SASEGT. V was clipped by 5 bases and J by 4 bases, with 15 bases between them. The CDR3 sequence is 15 residues long.

This clonotype was recorded at least ten times. The V gene is TRBV28, the J gene TRBJ1-5, with 7 bases matching TRBD1. The CDR3 spans 14 residues. From germline, CDR1 is MDHEN and CDR2 SYDVKM. The V gene end was trimmed by 1 base and the J gene end by 15 bases; junction bases not matched to a gene: 12. The DNA for the CDR3 is TGTGCCAGCAGTTTATTGACAGGGCGGGTGCTAACGCATTTT. It yields the protein CASSLLTGRVLTHF. Looking up the rest from reference TRBV28 and TRBJ1-5 gives the full variable domain: DVKVTQSSRYLVKRTGEKVFLECVQDMDHENMFWYRQDPGLGLRLIYFSYDVKMKEKGDIPEGYSVSREKKERFSLILESASTNQTSMYLCASSLLTGRVLTHFGDGTRLSIL.

This clonotype was seen repeatedly, ten times or more. This rearrangement joins TRBV20-1 to TRBJ1-6; tentatively, D is TRBD1 (5 bases). The CDR3 contains 14 residues. Germline V gives CDR1 DFQATT, CDR2 SNEGSKA (reference sequence). The ends were cut back, 1 base at V and 10 bases at J, with 14 bases in the middle. The CDR3 region is CSARGGDAGSPLHF. The DNA of the CDR3 is TGCAGTGCTAGAGGGGGCGATGCCGGCTCACCCCTCCACTTT.

This clonotype turned up a few times. The chain recombines TRBV29-1 with TRBJ1-2; D gene uncertain. V was trimmed by 7 bases and J by 4 bases, leaving 16 bases between them. Per germline, CDR1 SQVTM and CDR2 ANQGSEA. The length of the CDR3 is 13 residues. CDR3 in DNA: TGCAGCGCTTCATTCGGGGTCCGCTATGGCTACACCTTC. This sequence encodes CSASFGVRYGYTF.

This clonotype was observed many times. The V call is TRBV20-1, the J call TRBJ2-1; unclear D gene. V was shortened by 4 bases and J by 8 bases, with 9 bases between the two germline ends. The CDR3 has 11 amino acids. The germline gives CDR1 DFQATT, CDR2 SNEGSKA (reference sequence). CDR3 in DNA: TGCAGTGCTAATCCCCGCCATGAGCAGTTCTTC. It is translated as CSANPRHEQFF.

CDR3 in DNA: TGTGCCAGCACTGGACTAGCGGGAGCTATGCAGTATTTT. This sequence encodes CASTGLAGAMQYF. The chain carries TRBV11-2 and TRBJ2-3, with 13 bases matching TRBD2. The germline gives CDR1 SGHAT, CDR2 FQNNGV. The CDR3 contains 13 residues. The V gene end was trimmed by 7 bases and the J gene end by 11 bases; junction bases not matched to a gene: 6.

This clonotype has ten or more counts. The chain couples TRBV4-1 to TRBJ2-7, with D maybe TRBD2 (5 bases). The CDR3 spans 15 residues. The germline V gene encodes CDR1 MGHRA and CDR2 YSYEKL. Trimming took off 4 bases at V and 4 bases at J, with 17 bases between the two ends. The CDR3 spells CASSREPSGRYEQYF. CDR3 nucleotides: TGCGCCAGCAGCCGAGAGCCCAGCGGTCGATACGAGCAGTACTTC.